This passage covers 3 T cell receptor beta chains from one sample sequenced in a study of beta chain features in type 1 diabetes. Regarding the study as a whole: TCRB CDR3s were moderately but significantly shorter in Type 1 diabetes patients in all four CD4+ subsets.

No antigens are known for them. All of the isolated RNA was reverse transcribed, so expressed TCRB transcripts were sequenced. Produced via immunoSEQ multiplex PCR; TCRdb's table is partial and in-frame only. This table has around 360,000 clones, roughly 12% appearing once. Sequences were obtained from naive CD4+ T cells from blood. The receptors shown here come from a woman aged 18-29 years with type 1 diabetes.

In this sample, this clone turned up a few times. V usage is TRBV13 and J usage is TRBJ2-4; 9 bases fit TRBD2. After removal of 1 base from V and 8 bases from J, the junction contained 9 bases not matched to a gene. The germline CDR1 and CDR2 sequences are PRHDT and FYEKMQ (reference sequence). This CDR3 comprises 16 residues. The CDR3 bases are TGTGCCAGCAGCTTAGCGCGGGAGGGCCTTCCGGACATTCAGTACTTC. It encodes CASSLAREGLPDIQYF.

This clone appeared a few times. J is TRBJ1-1 and V is TRBV18; possible D gene TRBD1, 5 bases. V was trimmed by 3 bases and J by 8 bases, leaving 13 bases between them. CDR3 length: 13 residues. Germline loops: CDR1 KGHSH, CDR2 LQKENI. CDR3 amino acids: CASSPLNGGEAFF. The DNA of the CDR3 is TGTGCCAGCTCACCCCTGAACGGGGGAGAAGCTTTCTTT.

V gene TRBV21-1 combines with J gene TRBJ2-7; the D call TRBD1 from the table was never checked on the DNA. TRBV21-1 is tagged as a pseudogene. The CDR3 extends over 16 amino acids. CDR3 region: CASSKAAETGPYEQYF. Written as DNA, the CDR3 is TGTGCCAGCAGCAAAGCGGCTGAGACAGGACCCTACGAGCAGTACTTC.